This T cell receptor beta chain came from a study of T-cell reconstitution after alpha-beta-depleted transplantation in children. This sample's TCRbeta library carried unique molecular identifier barcodes. TCRdb fed the PCR reads into MiXCR, producing one record per CDR3 protein. The sample includes some 550,000 distinct CDR3 sequences, around 19% seen only once; the top ten take roughly 3.3%. The CDR3 has 16 residues. Germline CDR1 KGHSH, CDR2 LQKENI. The V end lost 3 bases, the J end lost 5 bases, and 16 bases lay between the germline ends. The source is a human donor who donated a stem cell graft to a child with acute lymphoblastic leukemia. The specimen comprised PBMCs from the stem cell graft donor, sampled from the stem cell graft. This chain joins TRBV18 and TRBJ1-4, with D possibly being TRBD1 (5 bases). CDR3 DNA sequence: TGTGCCAGCTCACCCTTTACCGGGACGGTAAATGAAAAACTGTTTTTT. Encoded protein: CASSPFTGTVNEKLFF.